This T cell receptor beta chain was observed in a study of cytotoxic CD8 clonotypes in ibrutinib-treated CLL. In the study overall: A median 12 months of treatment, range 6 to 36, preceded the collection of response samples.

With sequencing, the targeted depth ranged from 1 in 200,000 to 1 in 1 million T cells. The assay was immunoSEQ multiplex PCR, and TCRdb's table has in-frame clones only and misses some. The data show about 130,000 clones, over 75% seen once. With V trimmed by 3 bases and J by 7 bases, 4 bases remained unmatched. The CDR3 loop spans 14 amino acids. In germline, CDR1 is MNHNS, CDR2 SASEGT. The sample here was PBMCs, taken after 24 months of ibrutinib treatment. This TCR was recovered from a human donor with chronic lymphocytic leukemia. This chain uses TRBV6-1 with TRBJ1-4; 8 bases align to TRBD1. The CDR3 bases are TGTGCCAGCAGTGACTCAGGGGGCAGTGAAAAACTGTTTTTT. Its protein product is CASSDSGGSEKLFF.